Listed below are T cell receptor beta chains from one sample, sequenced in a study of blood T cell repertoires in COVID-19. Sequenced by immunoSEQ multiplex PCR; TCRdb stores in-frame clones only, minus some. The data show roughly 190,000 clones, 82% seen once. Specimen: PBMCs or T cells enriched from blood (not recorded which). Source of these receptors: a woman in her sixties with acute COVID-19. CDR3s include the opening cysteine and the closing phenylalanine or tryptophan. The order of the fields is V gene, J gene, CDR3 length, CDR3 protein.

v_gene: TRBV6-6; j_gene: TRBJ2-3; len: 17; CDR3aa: CASSPQVLAGGASTQYF
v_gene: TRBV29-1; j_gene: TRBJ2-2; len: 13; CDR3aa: CSVEGPNTGELFF
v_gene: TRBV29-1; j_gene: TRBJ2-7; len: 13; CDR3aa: CSVAVTGFGEQYF
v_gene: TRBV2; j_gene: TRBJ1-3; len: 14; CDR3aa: CASRPGSSGNTIYF
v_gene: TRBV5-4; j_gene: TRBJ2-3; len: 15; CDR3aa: CASSERGNPTDTQYF
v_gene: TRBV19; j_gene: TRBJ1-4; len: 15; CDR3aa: CASDSGSATNEKLFF
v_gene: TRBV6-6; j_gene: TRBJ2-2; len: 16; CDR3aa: CASSTQDSLNTGELFF
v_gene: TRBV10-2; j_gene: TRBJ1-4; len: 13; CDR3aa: CASTGELIEKLFF
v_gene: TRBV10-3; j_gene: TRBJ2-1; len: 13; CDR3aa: CAITERVDNEQFF
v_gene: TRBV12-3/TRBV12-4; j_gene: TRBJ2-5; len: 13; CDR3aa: CASGLQAQETQYF
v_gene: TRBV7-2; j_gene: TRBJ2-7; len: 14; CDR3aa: CASSPAGVSYEQYF
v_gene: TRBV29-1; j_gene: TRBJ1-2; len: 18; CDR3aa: CSVTLVRGAESSNYGYTF
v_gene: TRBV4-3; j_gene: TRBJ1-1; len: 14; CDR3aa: CASSQHVRNTEAFF
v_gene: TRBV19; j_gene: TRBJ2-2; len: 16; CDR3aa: CASMDPSGSGNGELFF
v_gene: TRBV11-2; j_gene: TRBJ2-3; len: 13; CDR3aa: CASSLDLTDTQYF
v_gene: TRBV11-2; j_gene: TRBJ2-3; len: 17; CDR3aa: CASSSTLTSGGGDTQYF
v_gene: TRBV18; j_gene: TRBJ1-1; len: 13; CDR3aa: CASSNDPSTEAFF
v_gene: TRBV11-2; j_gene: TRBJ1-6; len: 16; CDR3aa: CASSSLQQGRSSPLHF
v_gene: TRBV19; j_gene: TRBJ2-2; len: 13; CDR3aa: CASSIQGVGELFF
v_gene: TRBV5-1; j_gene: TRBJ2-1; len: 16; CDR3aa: CASSLATTSGINEQFF
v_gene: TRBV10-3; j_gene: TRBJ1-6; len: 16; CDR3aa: CAISESGGVGNSPLHF
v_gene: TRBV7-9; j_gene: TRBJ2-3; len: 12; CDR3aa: CASSPSTDTQYF
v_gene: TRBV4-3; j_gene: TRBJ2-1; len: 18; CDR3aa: CASSQEGLAGSSYNEQFF
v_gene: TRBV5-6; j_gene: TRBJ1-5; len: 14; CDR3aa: CASSSTGHDQPQHF
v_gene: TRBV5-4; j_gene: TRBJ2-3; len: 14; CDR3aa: CASSFSGALDTQYF
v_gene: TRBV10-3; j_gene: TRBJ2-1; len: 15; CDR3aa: CAIQDRGSSYNEQFF
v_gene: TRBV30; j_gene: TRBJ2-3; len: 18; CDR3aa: CAWSVPISDSQSTDTQYF
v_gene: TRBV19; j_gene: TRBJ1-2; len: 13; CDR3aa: CASSEPGGSGYTF
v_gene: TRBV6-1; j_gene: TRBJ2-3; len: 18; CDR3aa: CASSEVPVLAGEWDTQYF
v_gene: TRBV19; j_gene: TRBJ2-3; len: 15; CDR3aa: CASSQTSGVADTQYF
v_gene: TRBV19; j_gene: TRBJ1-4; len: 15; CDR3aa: CASSISRDGTGKLFF
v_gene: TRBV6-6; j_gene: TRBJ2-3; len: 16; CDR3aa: CASSSAGGPNTDTQYF
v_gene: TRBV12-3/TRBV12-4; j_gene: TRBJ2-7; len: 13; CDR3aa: CASSVTGTYEQYF
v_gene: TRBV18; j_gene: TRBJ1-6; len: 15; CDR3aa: CASSPQGTGGSPLHF
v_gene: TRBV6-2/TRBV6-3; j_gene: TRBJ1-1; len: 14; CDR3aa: CASSPSDWNTEAFF
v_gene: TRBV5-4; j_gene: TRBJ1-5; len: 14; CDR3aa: CASSLDPGDQPQHF
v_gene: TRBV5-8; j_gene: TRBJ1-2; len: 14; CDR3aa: CASSWGGGSYGYTF
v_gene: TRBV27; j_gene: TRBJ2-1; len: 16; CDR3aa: CASSTKTSGSYNEQFF
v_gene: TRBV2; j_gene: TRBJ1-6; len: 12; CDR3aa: CASKASNSPLHF
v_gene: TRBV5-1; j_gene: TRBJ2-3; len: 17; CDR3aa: CASSFFSADDRTDTQYF
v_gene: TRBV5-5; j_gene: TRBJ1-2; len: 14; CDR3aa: CASSLGDMNYGYTF
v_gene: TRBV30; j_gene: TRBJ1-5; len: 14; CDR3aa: CAWSVQTGIQPQHF
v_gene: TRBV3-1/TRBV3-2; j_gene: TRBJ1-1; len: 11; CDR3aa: CASRGGTEAFF
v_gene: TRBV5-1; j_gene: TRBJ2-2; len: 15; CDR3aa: CASSILTSGTGELFF
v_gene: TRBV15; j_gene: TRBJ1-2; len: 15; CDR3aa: CATRDRALEVGGYTF
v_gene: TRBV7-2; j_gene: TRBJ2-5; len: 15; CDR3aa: CASSLFKRVEETQYF
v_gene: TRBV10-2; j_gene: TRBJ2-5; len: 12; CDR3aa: CASRGGGETQYF
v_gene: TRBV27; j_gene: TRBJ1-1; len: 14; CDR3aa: CASISAVSNTEAFF
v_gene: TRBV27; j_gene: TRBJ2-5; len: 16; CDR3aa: CASRRQNKGGRETQYF
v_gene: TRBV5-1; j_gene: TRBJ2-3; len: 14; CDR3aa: CASSWTGGYDTQYF
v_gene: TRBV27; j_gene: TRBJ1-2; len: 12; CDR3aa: CASSDRLYGYTF
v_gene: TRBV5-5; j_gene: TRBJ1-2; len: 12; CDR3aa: CASSPDMGGYTF
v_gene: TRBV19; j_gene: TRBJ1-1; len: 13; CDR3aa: CASSATRQTEAFF